A single sample is the source of the 14 T cell receptor beta chains below, sequenced in a study of shared clonotypes between healthy human individuals (TCRdb year 2020). Libraries were constructed by the immunoSEQ multiplex PCR assay. TCRdb stores this immuneACCESS table with in-frame sequences only. Part of the clones is absent; in the studies checked, under half of the shortfall reflects unresolved V genes, and no reason is known for the rest. This sample is represented by some 95,000 clones; 60% to 75% of them were singletons. Of the sample, 45% to 55% is held by the ten largest clones. The sequenced material came from memory CD8+ T cells sorted from blood. Reading the label with the study, this specimen's cell subset or site is: CD45RO+ cells pooled with CCR7-negative TemRA cells. These receptors all stem from a man under 40 in good health.

The V and J genes are TRBV4-3 and TRBJ2-1; 10 bases line up with TRBD2. The length of the CDR3 is 15 residues. Germline V gives CDR1 LGHNA, CDR2 YSLEER. V dropped 2 bases and J dropped 4; count of bases not matched to a gene: 2. CDR3 bases: TGCGCCAGCAGCCAACTAGCGGGAGATTACAATGAGCAGTTCTTC. Translating it yields CASSQLAGDYNEQFF.

The V gene is TRBV7-8, the J gene TRBJ2-7; the D gene is possibly TRBD1 (5 bases). Trimming removed 5 bases from V and 4 bases from J, with 12 bases in between. The CDR3 loop spans 13 amino acids. Germline lookup yields CDR1 SGHVS and CDR2 FQNEAQ. CDR3 amino acids: CASSPGIRYEQYF. The CDR3 region has the DNA TGTGCCAGCAGCCCAGGGATCAGGTACGAGCAGTACTTC. Using reference TRBV7-8 and TRBJ2-7 for the parts outside the CDR3, the full variable domain is GAGVSQSPRYKVAKRGQDVALRCDPISGHVSLFWYQQALGQGPEFLTYFQNEAQLDKSGLPSDRFFAERPEGSVSTLKIQRTQQEDSAVYLCASSPGIRYEQYFGPGTRLTVT.

V usage is TRBV6-1 and J usage is TRBJ2-2, with 7 bases that match TRBD1. CDR3 size: 13 residues. The V and J ends lost 3 bases and 13 bases, in that order; junction bases with no gene match: 8. Per germline, CDR1 MNHNS and CDR2 SASEGT. CDR3 amino acids: CASSEDDRAGLFF. In DNA, the CDR3 is TGTGCCAGCAGTGAGGATGACAGGGCAGGGCTGTTTTTT.

The gene calls are TRBV28 and TRBJ2-7; D is uncertain. The germline V gene encodes CDR1 MDHEN and CDR2 SYDVKM. The CDR3 sequence is 14 residues long. Trimming pared 3 bases from V and 2 bases from J, leaving 11 bases between. This chain's CDR3 is CASSFGADPYEQYF. For the CDR3, the DNA is TGTGCCAGCAGTTTTGGAGCTGATCCCTACGAGCAGTACTTC.

This clone was seen a handful of times. The rearrangement joins TRBV5-1 to TRBJ1-1; D is uncertain. V was clipped by 4 bases and J by 5 bases, with 12 bases between them. Germline lookup yields CDR1 SGHRS and CDR2 YFSETQ. This CDR3 comprises 13 residues. CDR3 sequence: CASSGLPATEAFF. The CDR3 nucleotides are TGCGCCAGCAGCGGGTTGCCGGCGACTGAAGCTTTCTTT.

CDR3 sequence reads: CASSRDRVSYNEQFF. CDR3 nucleotides: TGTGCCAGCAGCCGAGACAGGGTCTCCTACAATGAGCAGTTCTTC. The rearrangement joins TRBV5-4 to TRBJ2-1; 7 bases are a match to TRBD1. Trimming cost V 4 bases and J 0 bases; bases outside gene matches: 4. Germline V gene lookup returns CDR1 SGHNT and CDR2 YYREEE (reference sequence). CDR3 size: 15 residues.

The chain is built from TRBV28 and TRBJ1-3; tentative D call: TRBD1 (5 bases). CDR1 is MDHEN, CDR2 SYDVKM, per germline. This CDR3 contains 15 residues. V was cut by 4 bases and J by 2 bases, with 12 bases left in between. The CDR3 sequence: CASSSTGGAGNTIYF. DNA of the CDR3: TGTGCCAGCAGTTCTACCGGGGGGGCTGGAAACACCATATATTTT.

This CDR3 is CASSSRLAGVPTQYF. CDR3 DNA: TGTGCCAGCAGCTCCCGACTAGCGGGAGTACCTACGCAGTATTTT. The rearrangement joins TRBV9 to TRBJ2-3, with 12 bases that match TRBD2. Germline lookup yields CDR1 SGDLS and CDR2 YYNGEE. The CDR3 extends over 15 amino acids. J gave up 8 bases and V 4 bases, and 8 bases lay outside the gene matches.

The rearrangement joins TRBV7-1 to TRBJ1-1, with TRBD1 as a possible D gene (5 bases). TRBV7-1 is known as an ORF, though its function is uncertain. The CDR3 is made up of 14 amino acids. Trimming took 4 bases from V and 3 from J, leaving 12 bases between them. The CDR3 sequence: CASSLRLGDTEAFF. DNA for the CDR3: TGTGCCAGCAGCTTACGGTTAGGGGACACTGAAGCTTTCTTT.

V usage is TRBV11-2 and J usage is TRBJ2-7; a possible D gene is TRBD1 (6 bases). The CDR3 extends over 14 amino acids. Germline CDR1 is SGHAT and CDR2 is FQNNGV. V dropped 5 bases and J dropped 3 bases, with 14 bases sitting between them. The chain's CDR3 is CASSRWDNNYEQYF. The CDR3 DNA sequence: TGTGCCAGCAGCCGCTGGGACAACAACTACGAGCAGTACTTC. The variable domain in full, with the rest retrieved from reference TRBV11-2 and TRBJ2-7, is EAGVAQSPRYKIIEKRQSVAFWCNPISGHATLYWYQQILGQGPKLLIQFQNNGVVDDSQLPKDRFSAERLKGVDSTLKIQPAKLEDSAVYLCASSRWDNNYEQYFGPGTRLTVT.

The chain couples TRBV7-8 to TRBJ2-1; TRBD2 might be the D (6 bases). This CDR3 comprises 15 residues. The germline V gene has CDR1 SGHVS and CDR2 FQNEAQ. Trimming removed 5 bases at V and 10 bases at J, with 21 bases between. The CDR3 DNA reads as TGTGCCAGCAGCGATTCGGGACTCTTCTCCGGGGAGCAGTTCTTC. Translation: CASSDSGLFSGEQFF.

The J gene is TRBJ2-3, the V gene TRBV2; the D gene is possibly TRBD1 (6 bases). Germline V lookup: CDR1 SNHLY, CDR2 FYNNEI. Trimming removed 3 bases from V and 5 bases from J, with 9 bases in between. The length of the CDR3 is 13 residues. CDR3 residues: CASSDRGGDTQYF. DNA for the CDR3: TGTGCCAGCAGTGACAGGGGCGGAGATACGCAGTATTTT.

The gene calls are TRBV30 and TRBJ1-2; D is unclear. Between the trimmed V and J ends, which lost 0 bases and 4 bases, there was a span of 15 bases. CDR1 and CDR2 from the germline V gene are GTSNPN and SVGIG (reference sequence). The CDR3 spans 15 residues. The CDR3 reads CAWSVSHVGVYGYTF. CDR3 nucleotides: TGTGCCTGGAGTGTGTCACACGTTGGGGTCTATGGCTACACCTTC.

This rearrangement joins TRBV14 to TRBJ2-7; 12 bases line up with TRBD2. J lost 0 bases, V lost 1 base, and 1 base had no gene match. This CDR3 is 16 amino acids long. Per germline, CDR1 SGHDN and CDR2 FVKESK. CDR3 loop: CASSQGTSGNSYEQYF. Written as DNA, the CDR3 is TGTGCCAGCAGCCAAGGGACTAGCGGGAACTCCTACGAGCAGTACTTC.